This TCR beta chain was identified in a study of blood T cell repertoires in COVID-19. This clone has just one count. Trimming removed 4 bases at V and 5 bases at J, with 12 bases between. Germline CDR1 SGHRS, CDR2 YFSETQ. The CDR3 is 13 amino acids. Original processing notes: Estimation of nucleated cell counts was performed using reference gene primer amplification. The method was immunoSEQ multiplex PCR; TCRdb's version includes in-frame clones alone and lacks a portion of them. V, J and clone size are those of that table, while D and trimming were read from the DNA. The data hold fewer than 300,000 clones, with over 65% observed a single time.

V gene TRBV5-1 combines with J gene TRBJ1-1, with D maybe TRBD1 (6 bases). This sequence was found in a woman of 80 years or more with acute or convalescent COVID-19. Material: peripheral blood. CDR3 nucleotide sequence: TGCGCCAGCAGCGACCAGGGGTGGACTGAAGCTTTCTTT. This sequence encodes CASSDQGWTEAFF.